The 16 T cell receptor beta chains listed next were all sequenced from one sample in a study of T cells in Graves' hyperthyroidism and ophthalmopathy. RNA transcripts gave rise to amplified TCR beta CDR3 regions. Primed by the HTBI set, a first-round RT-PCR was run on the TCR CDR3. From the multiplex PCR reads, TCRdb called clonotypes with MiXCR, one entry per CDR3 protein. The sample lists hundreds of thousands of distinct CDR3 sequences, over 15% occurring once. The sample taken for sequencing was blood. The receptors here all came from a woman aged 18 to 35 with Graves' hyperthyroidism.

Points on this clonotype: Its ends do not fully match the called genes, so a read error is possible. The chain combines TRBV20-1 with TRBJ1-5; no clear D. The CDR3 is 14 residues long. Germline CDR1 is DFQATT and CDR2 is SNEGSKA (reference sequence). CDR3 amino acids: CSARAAGSNQPRHF. CDR3 in DNA: TGCAGTGCTAGAGCCGCAGGTAGCAATCAGCCCCGGCATTTT.

This clonotype was counted ten times or more. The rearrangement joins TRBV3-1 to TRBJ1-1; D might be TRBD1 (5 bases). There are 12 residues in the CDR3. V was shortened by 3 bases and J by 8 bases, with 10 bases between the two germline ends. Per germline, CDR1 LGHDT and CDR2 YNNKEL (reference sequence). The CDR3 protein is CASSHQDREAFF. The CDR3 DNA is TGTGCCAGCAGCCACCAAGACAGAGAAGCTTTCTTT.

This clonotype was seen at least ten times. The genes are TRBV28 and TRBJ2-1; tentatively, D is TRBD2 (6 bases). CDR1 and CDR2 (germline): MDHEN, SYDVKM. CDR3 length equals 16 residues. Trimming shortened V by 5 bases and J by 5 bases, and 19 bases separated the two germline ends. CDR3 residues: CASSAPGLKFHNEQFF. CDR3 sequence (DNA): TGTGCCAGCAGTGCACCGGGACTCAAGTTCCACAATGAGCAGTTCTTC.

This clonotype was picked up many times. This chain links TRBV5-8 with TRBJ2-5; D unresolved. This CDR3 region has 12 residues. Per germline, CDR1 SGHTS and CDR2 YDEGEE. V was cut by 1 base and J by 7 bases, with 8 bases left in between. CDR3 loop: CASSLSLGTQYF. In DNA form, the CDR3 reads TGTGCCAGCAGCTTGAGTTTGGGGACCCAGTACTTC. The variable domain in full, completed from reference TRBV5-8 and TRBJ2-5, reads EAGVTQSPTHLIKTRGQQATLRCSPISGHTSVYWYQQALGLGLQFLLWYDEGEERNRGNFPPRFSGRQFPNYSSELNVNALELEDSALYLCASSLSLGTQYFGPGTRLLVL.

The V gene is TRBV20-1, the J gene TRBJ1-2; D unresolved. Trimming removed 2 bases at V and 3 bases at J, with 10 bases between. CDR1 is DFQATT, CDR2 SNEGSKA, per germline (reference sequence). The CDR3 has 13 residues. DNA of the CDR3: TGCAGTGCTAGATTAGCAGGCTACTATGGCTACACCTTC. Translating gives CSARLAGYYGYTF.

This clonotype has more than one count but fewer than ten. The chain recombines TRBV5-1 with TRBJ2-5; perhaps TRBD2 as D (6 bases). In germline, CDR1 is SGHRS, CDR2 YFSETQ. Trimming took off 0 bases at V and 1 base at J, with 7 bases between the two ends. The CDR3 runs 14 residues. DNA of the CDR3: TGCGCCAGCAGCTTGGAGGGAGGCCAAGAGACCCAGTACTTC. It codes for CASSLEGGQETQYF.

V is TRBV7-9 and J is TRBJ2-1; tentatively, D is TRBD2 (6 bases). Germline V gives CDR1 SEHNR, CDR2 FQNEAQ (reference sequence). The CDR3 spans 15 residues. Between the trimmed V and J ends, which lost 6 bases and 0 bases, there was a span of 12 bases. CDR3 region: CASRFGTGSYNEQFF. The CDR3 nucleotides read TGTGCCAGCAGATTCGGGACTGGCTCCTACAATGAGCAGTTCTTC.

This clonotype has just a few counts. CDR3 sequence reads: CASSQDVHTDTQYF. Written as DNA, the CDR3 is TGTGCCAGCAGCCAAGATGTGCACACAGATACGCAGTATTTT. The chain employs TRBV4-2 and TRBJ2-3; D is unclear. The germline V gene has CDR1 LGHNA and CDR2 YNFKEQ. With 0 bases removed from V and 2 bases from J, the gap between germline ends came to 6 bases. The CDR3 runs to 14 residues.

This clonotype was observed many times. In nucleotides, the CDR3 is TGTGCCAGCAGTTCCCACTACAGCTCCTACGAGCAGTACTTC. Protein sequence: CASSSHYSSYEQYF. The chain joins TRBV6-2 or TRBV6-3 to TRBJ2-7; D uncertain. Trimming left V 4 bases short and J 0 bases short, with 10 bases between. There are 14 residues in the CDR3. Per germline, CDR1 MNHEY and CDR2 SVGEGT.

The genes are TRBV28 and TRBJ2-5, with TRBD2 matching over 13 bases. The V gene end was trimmed by 6 bases and the J gene end by 5 bases; junction bases not matched to a gene: 12. In germline, CDR1 is MDHEN, CDR2 SYDVKM. This CDR3 is 17 amino acids long. CDR3 in amino acids: CASRRPGLAGFRETQYF. DNA of the CDR3: TGTGCCAGCAGGCGACCGGGACTAGCGGGATTCCGGGAGACCCAGTACTTC.

The V call is TRBV9, the J call TRBJ2-7; 7 bases map to TRBD2. The CDR3 has 15 residues. Germline V gene lookup returns CDR1 SGDLS and CDR2 YYNGEE. V shed 2 bases and J 0 bases; nucleotides not matched to a gene: 5. CDR3 sequence: CASSVSPGGSYEQYF. The CDR3 region has the DNA TGTGCCAGCAGCGTCTCCCCGGGGGGCTCCTACGAGCAGTACTTC.

The chain uses TRBV24-1 and TRBJ2-1, with D perhaps matching TRBD1 (6 bases). V dropped 7 bases and J dropped 9 bases, with 24 bases sitting between them. The CDR3 has 16 residues. Germline V gene sequence: CDR1 KGHDR, CDR2 SFDVKD. CDR3 region: CATSLKKGHHPREQFF. In nucleotides, the CDR3 is TGTGCCACCAGCCTCAAGAAGGGACACCACCCACGTGAGCAGTTCTTC.

V and J are TRBV29-1 and TRBJ2-6; 11 positions match TRBD2. V shed 3 bases, J shed 1 base, and the junction held 5 bases outside the gene matches. The CDR3 totals 17 residues. CDR1 SQVTM and CDR2 ANQGSEA come from the germline V gene. The CDR3 sequence: CSVETLAGVSGANVLTF. The CDR3 coding sequence is TGCAGCGTTGAGACACTAGCGGGAGTGTCTGGGGCCAACGTCCTGACTTTC.

The V and J genes are TRBV20-1 and TRBJ2-5; D possibly uses TRBD1 or TRBD2 (5 bases each). Trimming took off 7 bases at V and 2 bases at J, with 11 bases between the two ends. The CDR3 is 12 residues long. Looked up from germline, CDR1 is DFQATT and CDR2 is SNEGSKA (reference sequence). The CDR3 sequence is CSDLGRQETQYF. The CDR3 bases are TGCAGTGACTTGGGACGGCAAGAGACCCAGTACTTC.

This clonotype was recorded a few times. The rearrangement links TRBV6-5 to TRBJ1-3; D is unresolved. Per the germline V gene, CDR1 is MNHEY and CDR2 is SVGAGI. Trimming took off 0 bases at V and 4 bases at J, with 10 bases between the two ends. There are 15 residues in the CDR3. This chain's CDR3 is CASSYSIGRGNTIYF. The CDR3 coding sequence is TGTGCCAGCAGTTACTCGATTGGCAGAGGAAACACCATATATTTT.

The V and J genes are TRBV7-9 and TRBJ1-1; D gene ambiguous. V was clipped by 3 bases and J by 4 bases, with 12 bases between them. Germline assignment: CDR1 SEHNR and CDR2 FQNEAQ (reference sequence). The length of the CDR3 is 14 residues. In DNA, the CDR3 is TGTGCCAGCAGCTTTCAGGATGGCGTCACTGAAGCTTTCTTT. This encodes CASSFQDGVTEAFF.